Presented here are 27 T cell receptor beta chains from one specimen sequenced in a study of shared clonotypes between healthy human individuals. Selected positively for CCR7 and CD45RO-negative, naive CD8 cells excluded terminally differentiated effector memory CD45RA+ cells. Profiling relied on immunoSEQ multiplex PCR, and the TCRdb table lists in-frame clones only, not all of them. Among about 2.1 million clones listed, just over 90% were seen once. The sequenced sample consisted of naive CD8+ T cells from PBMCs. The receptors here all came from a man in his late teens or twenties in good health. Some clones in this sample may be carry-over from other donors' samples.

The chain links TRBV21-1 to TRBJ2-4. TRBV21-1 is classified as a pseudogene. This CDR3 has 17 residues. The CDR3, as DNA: TGTGCCAGCAGCGAGCCTATTTTCGGCCTGGGCAAAAACATTCAGTACTTC. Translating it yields CASSEPIFGLGKNIQYF.

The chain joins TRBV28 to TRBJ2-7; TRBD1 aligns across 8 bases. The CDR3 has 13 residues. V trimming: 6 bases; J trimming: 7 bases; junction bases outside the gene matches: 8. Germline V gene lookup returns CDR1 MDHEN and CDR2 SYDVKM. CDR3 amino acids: CASRPPGGREQYF. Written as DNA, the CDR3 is TGTGCCAGCAGGCCCCCAGGGGGCAGGGAGCAGTACTTC.

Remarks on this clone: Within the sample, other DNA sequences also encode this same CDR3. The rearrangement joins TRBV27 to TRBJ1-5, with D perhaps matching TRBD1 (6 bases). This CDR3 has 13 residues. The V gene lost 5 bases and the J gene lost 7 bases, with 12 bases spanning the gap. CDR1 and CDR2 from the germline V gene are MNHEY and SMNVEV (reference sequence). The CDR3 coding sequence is TGTGCCAGCAGTCCCGTGAGGGGGCAGCCCCAGCATTTT. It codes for CASSPVRGQPQHF.

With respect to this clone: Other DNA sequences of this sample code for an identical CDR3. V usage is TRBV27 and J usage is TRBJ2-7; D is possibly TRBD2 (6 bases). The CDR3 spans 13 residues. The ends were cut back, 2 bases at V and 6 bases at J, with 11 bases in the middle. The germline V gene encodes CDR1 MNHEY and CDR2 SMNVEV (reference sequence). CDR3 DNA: TGTGCCAGCAGTTTAGGGGGAGGATCCGAGCAGTACTTC. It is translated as CASSLGGGSEQYF.

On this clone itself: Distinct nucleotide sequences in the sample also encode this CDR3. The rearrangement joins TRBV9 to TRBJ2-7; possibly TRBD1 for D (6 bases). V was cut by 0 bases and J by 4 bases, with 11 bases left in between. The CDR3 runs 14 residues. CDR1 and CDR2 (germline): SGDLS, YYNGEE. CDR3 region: CASSVGAGAYEQYF. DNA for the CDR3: TGTGCCAGCAGCGTAGGGGCAGGGGCGTACGAGCAGTACTTC. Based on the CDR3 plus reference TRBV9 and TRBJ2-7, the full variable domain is DSGVTQTPKHLITATGQRVTLRCSPRSGDLSVYWYQQSLDQGLQFLIQYYNGEERAKGNILERFSAQQFPDLHSELNLSSLELGDSALYFCASSVGAGAYEQYFGPGTRLTVT.

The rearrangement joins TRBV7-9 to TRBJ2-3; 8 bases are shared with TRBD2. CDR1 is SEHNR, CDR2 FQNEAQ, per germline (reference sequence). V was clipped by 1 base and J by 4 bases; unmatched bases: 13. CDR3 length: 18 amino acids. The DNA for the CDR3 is TGTGCCAGCAGCTTAGGGCACGGGAGCGGGAGAAGGGCAGATACGCAGTATTTT. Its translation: CASSLGHGSGRRADTQYF. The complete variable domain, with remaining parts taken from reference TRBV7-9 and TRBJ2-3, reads DTGVSQNPRHKITKRGQNVTFRCDPISEHNRLYWYRQTLGQGPEFLTYFQNEAQLEKSRLLSDRFSAERPKGSFSTLEIQRTEQGDSAMYLCASSLGHGSGRRADTQYFGPGTRLTVL.

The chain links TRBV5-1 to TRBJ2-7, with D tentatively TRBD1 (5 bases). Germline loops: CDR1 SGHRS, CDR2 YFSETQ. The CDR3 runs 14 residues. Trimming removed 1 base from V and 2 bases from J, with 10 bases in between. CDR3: CASSLNQGTYEQYF. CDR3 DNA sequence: TGCGCCAGCAGCTTGAACCAGGGCACCTACGAGCAGTACTTC.

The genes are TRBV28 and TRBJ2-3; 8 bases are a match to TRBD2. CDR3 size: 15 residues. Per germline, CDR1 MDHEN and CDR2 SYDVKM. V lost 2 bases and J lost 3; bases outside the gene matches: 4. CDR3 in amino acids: CASSLGAGVTDTQYF. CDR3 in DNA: TGTGCCAGCAGTTTAGGAGCGGGAGTAACAGATACGCAGTATTTT.

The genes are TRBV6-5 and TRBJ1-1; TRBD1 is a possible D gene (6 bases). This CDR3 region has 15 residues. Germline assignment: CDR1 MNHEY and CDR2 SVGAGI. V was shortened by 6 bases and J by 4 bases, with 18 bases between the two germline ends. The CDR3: CASRGGGYETTEAFF. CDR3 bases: TGTGCCAGCAGGGGGGGCGGTTATGAGACCACTGAAGCTTTCTTT.

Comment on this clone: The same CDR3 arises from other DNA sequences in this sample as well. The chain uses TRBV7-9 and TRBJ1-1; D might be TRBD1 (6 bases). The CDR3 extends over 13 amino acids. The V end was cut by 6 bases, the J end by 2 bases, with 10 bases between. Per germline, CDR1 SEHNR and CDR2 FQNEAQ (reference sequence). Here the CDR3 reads CASSGQLNTEAFF. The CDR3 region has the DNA TGTGCCAGCAGTGGACAGCTTAACACTGAAGCTTTCTTT.

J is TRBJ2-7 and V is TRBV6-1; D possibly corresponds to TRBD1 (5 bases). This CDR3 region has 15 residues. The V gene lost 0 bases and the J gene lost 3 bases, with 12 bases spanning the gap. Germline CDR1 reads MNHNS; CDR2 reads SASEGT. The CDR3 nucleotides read TGTGCCAGCAGTGAAGCTCAATGGGGCGGCTACGAGCAGTACTTC. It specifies CASSEAQWGGYEQYF.

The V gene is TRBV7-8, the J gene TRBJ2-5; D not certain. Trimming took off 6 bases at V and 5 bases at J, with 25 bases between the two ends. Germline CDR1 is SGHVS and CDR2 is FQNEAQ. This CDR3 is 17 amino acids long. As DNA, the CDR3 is TGTGCCAGCAGACTGATAGGATCGGGTACGACCGGGGAGACCCAGTACTTC. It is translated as CASRLIGSGTTGETQYF.

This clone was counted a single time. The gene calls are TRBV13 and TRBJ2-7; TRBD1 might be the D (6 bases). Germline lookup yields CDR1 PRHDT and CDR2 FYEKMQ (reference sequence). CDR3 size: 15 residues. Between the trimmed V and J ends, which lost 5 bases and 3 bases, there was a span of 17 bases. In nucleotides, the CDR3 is TGTGCCAGCAGCCCAACAGGGATGTTCAACTACGAGCAGTACTTC. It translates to CASSPTGMFNYEQYF.

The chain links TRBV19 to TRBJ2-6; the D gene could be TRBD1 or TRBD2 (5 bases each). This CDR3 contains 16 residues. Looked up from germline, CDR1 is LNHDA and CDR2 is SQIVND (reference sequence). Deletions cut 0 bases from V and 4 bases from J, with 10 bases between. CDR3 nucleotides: TGTGCCAGTAGTATAGATCTAGGGACCGGGGCCAACGTCCTGACTTTC. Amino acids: CASSIDLGTGANVLTF.

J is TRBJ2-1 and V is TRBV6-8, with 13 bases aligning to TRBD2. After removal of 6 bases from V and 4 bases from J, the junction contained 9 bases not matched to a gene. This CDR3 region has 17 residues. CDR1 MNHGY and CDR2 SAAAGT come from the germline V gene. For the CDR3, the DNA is TGTGCCAGCAGACGAGGACCGGGACTAGCGGGGTACAATGAGCAGTTCTTC. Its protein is CASRRGPGLAGYNEQFF.

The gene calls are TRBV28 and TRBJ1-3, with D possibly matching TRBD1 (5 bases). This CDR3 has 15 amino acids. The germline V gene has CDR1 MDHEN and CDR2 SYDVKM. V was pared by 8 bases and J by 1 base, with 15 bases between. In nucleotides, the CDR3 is TGTGCCAGCGCTCGGGGACGACTTTCTGGAAACACCATATATTTT. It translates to CASARGRLSGNTIYF.

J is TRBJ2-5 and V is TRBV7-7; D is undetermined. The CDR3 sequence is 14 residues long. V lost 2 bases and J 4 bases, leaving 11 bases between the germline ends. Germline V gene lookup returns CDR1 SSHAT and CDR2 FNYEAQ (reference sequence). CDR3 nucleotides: TGTGCCAGCAGCTTAAAGGGCCCCCGAGAGACCCAGTACTTC. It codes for CASSLKGPRETQYF.

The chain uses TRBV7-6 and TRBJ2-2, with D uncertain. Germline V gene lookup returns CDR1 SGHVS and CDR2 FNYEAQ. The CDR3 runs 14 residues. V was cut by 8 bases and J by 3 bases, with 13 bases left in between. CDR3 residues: CASEDLADTGELFF. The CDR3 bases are TGTGCCAGCGAGGATCTCGCCGACACCGGGGAGCTGTTTTTT.

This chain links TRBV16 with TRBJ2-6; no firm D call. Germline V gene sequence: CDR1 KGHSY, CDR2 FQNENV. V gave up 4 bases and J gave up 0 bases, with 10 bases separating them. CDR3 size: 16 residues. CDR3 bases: TGTGCCAGCAGCCTCGGCGGCTACTCTGGGGCCAACGTCCTGACTTTC. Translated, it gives CASSLGGYSGANVLTF.

CDR3 in amino acids: CASSPSGSPLYEQYF. The DNA of the CDR3 is TGTGCCAGCAGCCCCAGCGGGAGCCCACTCTACGAGCAGTACTTC. J is TRBJ2-7 and V is TRBV7-2; 8 bases are shared with TRBD2. The J segment lost 3 bases and the V segment lost 5 bases, leaving 9 bases of the junction unmatched. The CDR3 is made up of 15 amino acids. Germline V CDR1 and CDR2: SGHTA, FQGNSA.

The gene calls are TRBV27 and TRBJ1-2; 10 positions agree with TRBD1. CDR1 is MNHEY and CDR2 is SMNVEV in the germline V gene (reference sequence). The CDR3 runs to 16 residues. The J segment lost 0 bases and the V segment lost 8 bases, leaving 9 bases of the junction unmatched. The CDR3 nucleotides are TGTGCCAGCTCCGACAGGGGGCTTCTGTCTAACTATGGCTACACCTTC. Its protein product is CASSDRGLLSNYGYTF.

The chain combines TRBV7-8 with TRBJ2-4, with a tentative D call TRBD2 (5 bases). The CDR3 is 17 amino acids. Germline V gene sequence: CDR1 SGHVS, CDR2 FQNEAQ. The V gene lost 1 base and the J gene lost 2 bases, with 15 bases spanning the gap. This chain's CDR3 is CASSLVVRGAPKNIQYF. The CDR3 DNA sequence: TGTGCCAGCAGCTTAGTTGTCCGGGGAGCACCCAAAAACATTCAGTACTTC.

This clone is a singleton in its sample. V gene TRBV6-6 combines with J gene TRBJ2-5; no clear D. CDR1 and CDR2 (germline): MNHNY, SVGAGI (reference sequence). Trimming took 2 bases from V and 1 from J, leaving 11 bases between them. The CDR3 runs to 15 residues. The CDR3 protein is CASSYQPSVQETQYF. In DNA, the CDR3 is TGTGCCAGCAGTTACCAGCCTAGTGTCCAAGAGACCCAGTACTTC.

In DNA form, the CDR3 reads TGTGCCAGCAGTTTGATAGTGCCAGGGCAGACCACTGAAGCTTTCTTT. Its protein is CASSLIVPGQTTEAFF. This chain links TRBV27 with TRBJ1-1; tentative D call: TRBD1 (5 bases). V was pared by 3 bases and J by 4 bases, with 18 bases between. Germline loops: CDR1 MNHEY, CDR2 SMNVEV (reference sequence). CDR3 length: 16 amino acids.

The CDR3 protein is CASSKGSGGSYNEQFF. CDR3 bases: TGTGCCAGCAGCAAAGGCTCGGGGGGCTCCTACAATGAGCAGTTCTTC. The V call is TRBV21-1, the J call TRBJ2-1; the table assigns TRBD2, which was not confirmed against the DNA. TRBV21-1 is classified as a pseudogene. The CDR3 runs 16 residues.

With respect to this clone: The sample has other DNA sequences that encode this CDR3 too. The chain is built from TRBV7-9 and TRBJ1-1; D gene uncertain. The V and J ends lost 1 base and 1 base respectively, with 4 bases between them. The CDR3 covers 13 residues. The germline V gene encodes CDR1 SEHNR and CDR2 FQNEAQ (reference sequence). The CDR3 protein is CASSLGQNTEAFF. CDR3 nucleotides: TGTGCCAGCAGCTTAGGGCAGAACACTGAAGCTTTCTTT.

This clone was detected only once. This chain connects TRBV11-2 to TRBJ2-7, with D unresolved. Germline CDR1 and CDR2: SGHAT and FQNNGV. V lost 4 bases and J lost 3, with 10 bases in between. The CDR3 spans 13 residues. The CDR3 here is CASSSGVFYEQYF. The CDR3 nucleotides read TGTGCCAGCAGCTCTGGGGTTTTCTACGAGCAGTACTTC.